The 17 T cell receptor beta chains listed next were all sequenced from one sample in a study of control samples from healthy donors and cancer patients (dated by TCRdb to the early 2020s). The library was made by the immunoSEQ multiplex PCR assay. In its TCRdb copy, this immuneACCESS table keeps in-frame sequences only and misses some clones. Where compared with another copy, unresolved V genes explain less than half of these, and the others have no known cause. The table for this sample lists about 79,000 clones; roughly 93% of them were counted only once. 1.3% of the sample rests with the top ten. The sample taken for sequencing was PBMCs. These receptors were obtained from a woman in her 40s with lung cancer.

This clone was counted between two and nine times. The chain carries TRBV7-9 and TRBJ1-4, with TRBD1 identical over 7 bases. The CDR3 contains 15 residues. V dropped 5 bases and J dropped 4; count of bases not matched to a gene: 7. CDR1 SEHNR and CDR2 FQNEAQ come from the germline V gene (reference sequence). The CDR3 spells CASSPGTEVNEKLFF. The DNA of the CDR3 is TGTGCCAGCAGCCCGGGGACAGAAGTTAATGAAAAACTGTTTTTT.

As to this clone: This specimen includes other DNA sequences encoding the same CDR3. The chain links TRBV2 to TRBJ2-3, with 8 bases lining up with TRBD2. CDR3 length: 17 amino acids. V lost 1 base to trimming and J lost 5 bases; unmatched junction nucleotides: 11. CDR1 is SNHLY and CDR2 is FYNNEI in the germline V gene. The CDR3 protein is CASSEEAGGLRGDTQYF. As DNA, the CDR3 is TGTGCCAGCAGTGAAGAGGCGGGGGGTCTCCGGGGAGATACGCAGTATTTT.

The CDR3 loop reads CASSWAGRESYEQYF. Here the CDR3 DNA reads TGTGCCAGCAGCTGGGCCGGCAGGGAATCCTACGAGCAGTACTTC. The V and J genes are TRBV13 and TRBJ2-7, with D possibly being TRBD1 (5 bases). Trimming left V 4 bases short and J 1 base short, with 14 bases between. Germline CDR1 and CDR2: PRHDT and FYEKMQ (reference sequence). This CDR3 has 15 amino acids.

This chain uses TRBV27 with TRBJ1-1; unclear D gene. Germline-derived CDR1 and CDR2 are MNHEY and SMNVEV (reference sequence). The CDR3 has 14 amino acids. With 6 bases removed from V and 2 bases from J, the gap between germline ends came to 13 bases. The CDR3: CASSEWRENTEAFF. In nucleotides, the CDR3 is TGTGCCAGCAGCGAGTGGCGGGAAAACACTGAAGCTTTCTTT.

V gene TRBV18 combines with J gene TRBJ2-1; D not certain. The CDR3 length is 15 residues. Trimming removed 3 bases at V and 0 bases at J, with 9 bases between. Germline V lookup: CDR1 KGHSH, CDR2 LQKENI. The CDR3 bases are TGTGCCAGCTCACCCCTCATGGGCTCCTACAATGAGCAGTTCTTC. This encodes CASSPLMGSYNEQFF.

A single count supports this clone. The chain carries TRBV29-1 and TRBJ1-3; the D is unclear. Germline CDR1 and CDR2: SQVTM and ANQGSEA. The CDR3 consists of 15 residues. Trimming cost V 1 base and J 5 bases, with 15 bases left between them. In DNA, the CDR3 is TGCAGCGTTGAAGTCCATCTTGAGGCCCGAAACACCATATATTTT. This encodes CSVEVHLEARNTIYF.

The rearrangement links TRBV9 to TRBJ1-1; tentative D call: TRBD1 (5 bases). CDR3 length: 15 amino acids. V shed 2 bases and J shed 1 base, with 12 bases lying between them. Looked up from germline, CDR1 is SGDLS and CDR2 is YYNGEE. DNA for the CDR3: TGTGCCAGCAGCGTGGCCCCGGGGCAGAACACTGAAGCTTTCTTT. Residues: CASSVAPGQNTEAFF.

The chain has TRBV28 and TRBJ2-5, with 8 bases that match TRBD1. The trim removed 5 bases at V and 2 bases at J, leaving 4 bases unmatched. CDR3 length: 14 amino acids. Germline V gene lookup returns CDR1 MDHEN and CDR2 SYDVKM. In DNA form, the CDR3 reads TGTGCCAGCAGTCTCACAGGGGGTCAAGAGACCCAGTACTTC. This encodes CASSLTGGQETQYF.

The J gene is TRBJ1-6, the V gene TRBV27; possibly TRBD1 for D (5 bases). V lost 1 base and J lost 4, with 8 bases in between. The CDR3 contains 15 residues. From germline, CDR1 is MNHEY and CDR2 SMNVEV (reference sequence). The CDR3 sequence is CASSLLGEYNSPLHF. CDR3 DNA: TGTGCCAGCAGTTTATTGGGGGAATATAATTCACCCCTCCACTTT.

The rearrangement uses TRBV3-1 (or the pseudogene TRBV3-2) and TRBJ2-2, with 9 bases lining up with TRBD2. The germline V gene encodes CDR1 LGHDT and CDR2 YNNKEL (reference sequence). This CDR3 is built from 16 residues. V shed 5 bases and J 6 bases; nucleotides not matched to a gene: 10. CDR3 amino acids: CASSTTSGGRPGELFF. The CDR3 bases are TGTGCCAGCAGCACTACGAGCGGGGGGCGCCCCGGGGAGCTGTTTTTT.

CDR3: CASSDLPLGTGGEQYF. For the CDR3, the DNA is TGTGCCAGTAGTGACCTGCCACTCGGGACAGGGGGCGAGCAGTACTTC. The V gene is TRBV19, the J gene TRBJ2-7, with TRBD1 matching 11 bases. The germline V gene has CDR1 LNHDA and CDR2 SQIVND (reference sequence). V trimming: 5 bases; J trimming: 6 bases; junction bases outside the gene matches: 12. This CDR3 has 16 amino acids.

The chain uses TRBV9 and TRBJ2-7; the match to TRBD1 covers 9 bases. V gave up 0 bases and J gave up 3 bases; unmatched junction bases: 4. The length of the CDR3 is 15 residues. The V gene's germline CDR1 is SGDLS and CDR2 YYNGEE. CDR3 in amino acids: CASSVAGTGNYEQYF. The CDR3 DNA is TGTGCCAGCAGCGTAGCAGGGACAGGGAACTACGAGCAGTACTTC.

This chain uses TRBV7-9 with TRBJ2-3; a weak D match, TRBD1 (6 bases). The CDR3 extends over 15 amino acids. The V gene's germline CDR1 is SEHNR and CDR2 FQNEAQ (reference sequence). Deletions cut 4 bases from V and 4 bases from J, with 15 bases between. The DNA of the CDR3 is TGTGCCAGCAGCTCCCGGGACAACGTGGCAGATACGCAGTATTTT. This gives the protein CASSSRDNVADTQYF.

The chain combines TRBV4-1 with TRBJ1-5; tentatively, D is TRBD1 (6 bases). Per germline, CDR1 MGHRA and CDR2 YSYEKL. The CDR3 length is 16 residues. The V end was cut by 0 bases, the J end by 4 bases, with 13 bases between. The CDR3 reads CASSQDPQGYNQPQHF. CDR3 DNA sequence: TGCGCCAGCAGCCAAGATCCTCAGGGGTATAATCAGCCCCAGCATTTT.

The chain combines TRBV5-1 with TRBJ2-2; 8 bases match TRBD2. The CDR3 covers 15 residues. With V trimmed by 4 bases and J by 4 bases, 6 bases remained unmatched. Germline values: CDR1 SGHRS, CDR2 YFSETQ. CDR3 protein: CASSPGGLSTGELFF. The CDR3 bases are TGCGCCAGCAGCCCGGGGGGGCTTAGCACCGGGGAGCTGTTTTTT.

This clone was seen once. The V and J genes are TRBV29-1 and TRBJ1-4, with D unclear. The CDR3 runs 9 residues. Trimming left V 8 bases short and J 6 bases short, with 4 bases between. Looked up from germline, CDR1 is SQVTM and CDR2 is ANQGSEA. The CDR3 is CSKYEKLFF. The CDR3 bases are TGCAGCAAGTATGAAAAACTGTTTTTT.

The chain recombines TRBV7-2 with TRBJ1-6, with 10 nucleotides matching TRBD1. Germline CDR1 reads SGHTA; CDR2 reads FQGNSA. The CDR3 is made up of 18 amino acids. Germline trimming cut 2 bases from V and 2 bases from J; bases unmatched to any gene: 6. In DNA form, the CDR3 reads TGTGCCAGCAGCTTACCCCGGGACAGGGGTGCCTATAATTCACCCCTCCACTTT. It translates to CASSLPRDRGAYNSPLHF.